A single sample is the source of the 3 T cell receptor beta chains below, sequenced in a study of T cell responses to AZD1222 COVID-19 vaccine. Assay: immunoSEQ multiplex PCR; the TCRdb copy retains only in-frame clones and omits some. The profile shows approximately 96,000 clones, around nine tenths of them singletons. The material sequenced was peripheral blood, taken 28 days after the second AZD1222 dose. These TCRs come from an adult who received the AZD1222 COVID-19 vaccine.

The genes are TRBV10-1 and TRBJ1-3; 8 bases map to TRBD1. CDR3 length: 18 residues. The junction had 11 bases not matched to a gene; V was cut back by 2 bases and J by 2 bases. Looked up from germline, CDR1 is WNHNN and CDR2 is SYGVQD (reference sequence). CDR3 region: CASSEPQDRGWAGNTIYF. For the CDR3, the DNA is TGCGCCAGCAGTGAGCCACAAGACAGGGGATGGGCTGGAAACACCATATATTTT.

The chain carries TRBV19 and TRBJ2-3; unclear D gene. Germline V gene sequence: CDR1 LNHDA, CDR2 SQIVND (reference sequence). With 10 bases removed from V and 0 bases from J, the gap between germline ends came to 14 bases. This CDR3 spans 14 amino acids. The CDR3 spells CAIGPPASTDTQYF. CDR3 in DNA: TGTGCCATTGGGCCCCCCGCTAGCACAGATACGCAGTATTTT.

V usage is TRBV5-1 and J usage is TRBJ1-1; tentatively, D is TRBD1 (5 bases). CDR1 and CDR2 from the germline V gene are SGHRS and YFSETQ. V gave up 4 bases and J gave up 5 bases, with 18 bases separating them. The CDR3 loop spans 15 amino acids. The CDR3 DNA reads TGCGCCAGCAGCCTACTCCGTCAGGGTGTAACTGAAGCTTTCTTT. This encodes CASSLLRQGVTEAFF. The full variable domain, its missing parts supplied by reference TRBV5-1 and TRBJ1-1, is KAGVTQTPRYLIKTRGQQVTLSCSPISGHRSVSWYQQTPGQGLQFLFEYFSETQRNKGNFPGRFSGRQFSNSRSEMNVSTLELGDSALYLCASSLLRQGVTEAFFGQGTRLTVV.